The present T cell receptor (beta chain) was sequenced within a study of long-term antiretroviral therapy in people with HIV. Participants with HIV, all of them, were treated in the United States. The V end was cut by 5 bases, the J end by 2 bases, with 7 bases between. The CDR3 length is 12 residues. Germline assignment: CDR1 LNHDA and CDR2 SQIVND (reference sequence). A v3.0 immunoSEQ assay was performed at survey level. A target of roughly 40,000-55,000 T-cell genomes per sample was set for sequencing. Sequenced by immunoSEQ multiplex PCR; TCRdb stores in-frame clones only, minus some. The sample records 15,000 to 20,000 clones, around 94% being singletons.

The material sequenced was unsorted PBMCs, taken around 6.5 years after starting antiretroviral therapy. This receptor was identified in a woman aged 45 to 65 with HIV. This rearrangement joins TRBV19 to TRBJ2-7, with D unresolved. CDR3 protein: CASSSKTYEQYF. CDR3 nucleotides: TGTGCCAGTAGTTCTAAAACCTACGAGCAGTACTTC.